This T cell receptor beta chain was sequenced for a study of beta chain features in type 1 diabetes. The overall study: Across every sample, around 98 million sorted cells were examined in total. Study-level findings and limits: When Type 1 diabetes patients were examined, their TCRB CDR3s proved moderately but significantly shorter in all four CD4+ subsets.

Reverse transcribing all isolated RNA meant expressed TCRB transcripts were sequenced. Method: immunoSEQ multiplex PCR; TCRdb's copy keeps in-frame clones and lacks some. The data contain around 40,000 clones, about two thirds of them seen just once; the ten biggest clones take up under 2.5%. Donors underwent one heparinised blood draw, about 110 mL on average. Isolation of CD4+ naive, central memory, regulatory and stem cell-like memory cells was achieved by sorting via CD45RO/CCR7/CD25/CD127/CD95/CD27. In regard to this clone: Its target is unknown.

Input material: Tregs from blood. This clonotype was sampled from a woman in her 30s in good health.

CDR3 DNA: TGTGCCAGCAGCGTAGGCCTTCACAGCTCTGGGGCCAACGTCCTGACTTTC. Amino acid sequence: CASSVGLHSSGANVLTF. The chain carries TRBV9 and TRBJ2-6; D is ambiguous. The CDR3 sequence is 17 residues long. V shed 0 bases and J shed 0 bases, with 10 bases lying between them. CDR1 and CDR2 from the germline V gene are SGDLS and YYNGEE.